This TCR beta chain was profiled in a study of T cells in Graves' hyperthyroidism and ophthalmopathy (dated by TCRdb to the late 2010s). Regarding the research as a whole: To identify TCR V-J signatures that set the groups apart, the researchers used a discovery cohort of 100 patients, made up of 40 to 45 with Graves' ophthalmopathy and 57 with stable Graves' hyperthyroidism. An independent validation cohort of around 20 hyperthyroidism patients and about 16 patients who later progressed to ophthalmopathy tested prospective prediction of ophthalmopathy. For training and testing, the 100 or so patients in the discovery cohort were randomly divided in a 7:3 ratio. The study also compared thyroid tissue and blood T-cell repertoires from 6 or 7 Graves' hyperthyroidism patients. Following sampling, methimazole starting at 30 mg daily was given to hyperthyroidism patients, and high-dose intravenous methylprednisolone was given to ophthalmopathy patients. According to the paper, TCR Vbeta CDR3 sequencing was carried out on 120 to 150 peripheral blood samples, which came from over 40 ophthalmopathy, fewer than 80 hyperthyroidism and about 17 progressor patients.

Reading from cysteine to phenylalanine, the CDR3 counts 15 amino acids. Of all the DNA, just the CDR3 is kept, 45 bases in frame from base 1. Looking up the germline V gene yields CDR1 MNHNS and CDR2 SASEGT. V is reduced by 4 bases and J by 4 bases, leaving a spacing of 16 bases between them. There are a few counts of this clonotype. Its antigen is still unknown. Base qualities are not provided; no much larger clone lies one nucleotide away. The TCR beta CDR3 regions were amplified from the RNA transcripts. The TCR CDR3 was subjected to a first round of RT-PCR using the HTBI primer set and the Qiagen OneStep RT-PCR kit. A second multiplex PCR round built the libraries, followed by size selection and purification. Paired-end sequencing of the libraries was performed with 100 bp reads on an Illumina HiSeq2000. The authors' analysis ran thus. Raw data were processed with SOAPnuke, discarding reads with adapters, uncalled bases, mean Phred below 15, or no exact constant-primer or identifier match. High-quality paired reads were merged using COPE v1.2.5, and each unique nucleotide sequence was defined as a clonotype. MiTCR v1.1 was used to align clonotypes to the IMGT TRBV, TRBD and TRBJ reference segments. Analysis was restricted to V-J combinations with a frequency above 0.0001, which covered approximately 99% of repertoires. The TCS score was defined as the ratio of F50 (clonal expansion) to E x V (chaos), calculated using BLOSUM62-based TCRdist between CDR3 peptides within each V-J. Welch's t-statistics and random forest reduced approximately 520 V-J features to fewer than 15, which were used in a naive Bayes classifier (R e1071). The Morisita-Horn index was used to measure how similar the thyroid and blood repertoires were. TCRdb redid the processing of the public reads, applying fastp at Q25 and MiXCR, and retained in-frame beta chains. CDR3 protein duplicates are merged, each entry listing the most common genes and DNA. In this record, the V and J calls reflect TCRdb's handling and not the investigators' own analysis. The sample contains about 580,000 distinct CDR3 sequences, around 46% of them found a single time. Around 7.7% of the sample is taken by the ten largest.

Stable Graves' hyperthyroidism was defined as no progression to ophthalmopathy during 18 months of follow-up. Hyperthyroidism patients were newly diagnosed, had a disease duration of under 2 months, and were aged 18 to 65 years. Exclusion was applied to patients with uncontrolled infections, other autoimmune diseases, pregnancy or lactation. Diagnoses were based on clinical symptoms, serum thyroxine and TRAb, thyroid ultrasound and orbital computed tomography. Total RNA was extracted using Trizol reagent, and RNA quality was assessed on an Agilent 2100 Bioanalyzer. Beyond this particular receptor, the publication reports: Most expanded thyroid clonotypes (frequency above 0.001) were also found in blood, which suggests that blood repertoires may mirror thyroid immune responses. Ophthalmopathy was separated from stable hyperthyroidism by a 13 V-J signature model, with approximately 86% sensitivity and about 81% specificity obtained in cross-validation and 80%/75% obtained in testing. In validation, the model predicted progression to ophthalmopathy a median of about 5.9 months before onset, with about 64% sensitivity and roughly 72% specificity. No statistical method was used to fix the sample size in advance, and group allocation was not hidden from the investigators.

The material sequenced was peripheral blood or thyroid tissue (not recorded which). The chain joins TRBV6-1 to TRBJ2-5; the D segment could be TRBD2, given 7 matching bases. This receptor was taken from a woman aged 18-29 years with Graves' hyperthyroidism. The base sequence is TGTGCCAGCAGTGTACAGGGACTACCGTCAGAGACCCAGTACTTC. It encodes CASSVQGLPSETQYF.